This entry describes one T cell receptor beta chain. Its antigen is unknown. The sample is drawn from a study of cytomegalovirus exposure and HLA in healthy donors. Regarding the study as a whole: Later on, a genetic analysis was performed. It linked a missense variant in DCLRE1C with V- and J-gene trimming of TCR beta. The study flagged some 170 TCR beta chains as cytomegalovirus-associated.

The V and J ends lost 2 bases and 0 bases respectively, with 5 bases between them. Per germline, CDR1 LNHDA and CDR2 SQIVND (reference sequence). CDR3 length equals 14 residues. The PCR ran on 60 Vbeta and 13 Jbeta primers. Method: immunoSEQ multiplex PCR; TCRdb's copy keeps in-frame clones and lacks some. Of some 250,000 clones listed, 82% are singletons. Material: PBMCs. This TCR derives from a woman between 40 and 55 years old in good health and CMV-seropositive. The chain recombines TRBV19 with TRBJ1-5; no firm D call. The CDR3, as DNA: TGTGCCAGTAGTATACAGATTAGCAATCAGCCCCAGCATTTT. Translation gives CASSIQISNQPQHF.